This TCR beta chain was obtained from a study of OX40 agonist ivuxolimab in advanced cancers. Overall study context: Patients were roughly 83% male with ages about 23 to 90, mean approximately 55.

Points on this clone: The antigen is undetermined.

Clones were read by immunoSEQ multiplex PCR, and TCRdb kept only the in-frame ones, dropping some. Of about 150,000 clones in the sample, 85% to 95% are singletons; the top ten hold about 0.31%. Regarding the study as a whole: Among expanded peripheral T cells, antigen specificity went undetermined.

This clonotype originated in an adult with an advanced solid tumor such as melanoma, head and neck, liver or kidney cancer. This material consisted of CD4+ or CD8+ T cells sorted from blood, taken in a trial of the OX40 agonist ivuxolimab.

DNA for the CDR3: TGTGCCAGCAGTTCGCCGGGACTAGGGTACGAGCAGTACTTC. Amino acids: CASSSPGLGYEQYF. The rearrangement links TRBV28 to TRBJ2-7; 8 nucleotides match TRBD2. The trim removed 4 bases at V and 4 bases at J, leaving 6 bases unmatched. The germline V gene encodes CDR1 MDHEN and CDR2 SYDVKM. The CDR3 runs to 14 residues.